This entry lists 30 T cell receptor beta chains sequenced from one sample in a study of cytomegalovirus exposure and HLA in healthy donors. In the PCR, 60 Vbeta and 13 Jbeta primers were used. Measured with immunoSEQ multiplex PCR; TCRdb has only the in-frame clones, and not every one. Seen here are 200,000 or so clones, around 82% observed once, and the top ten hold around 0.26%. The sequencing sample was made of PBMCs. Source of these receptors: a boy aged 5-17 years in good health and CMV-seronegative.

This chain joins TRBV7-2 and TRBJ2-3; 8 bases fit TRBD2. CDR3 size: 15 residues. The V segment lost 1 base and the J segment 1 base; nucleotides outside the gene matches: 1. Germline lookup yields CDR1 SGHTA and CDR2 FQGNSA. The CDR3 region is CASSLGGGRTDTQYF. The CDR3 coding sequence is TGTGCCAGCAGCTTAGGCGGGGGGCGCACAGATACGCAGTATTTT. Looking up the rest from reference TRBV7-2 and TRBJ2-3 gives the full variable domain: GAGVSQSPSNKVTEKGKDVELRCDPISGHTALYWYRQSLGQGLEFLIYFQGNSAPDKSGLPSDRFSAERTGGSVSTLTIQRTQQEDSAVYLCASSLGGGRTDTQYFGPGTRLTVL.

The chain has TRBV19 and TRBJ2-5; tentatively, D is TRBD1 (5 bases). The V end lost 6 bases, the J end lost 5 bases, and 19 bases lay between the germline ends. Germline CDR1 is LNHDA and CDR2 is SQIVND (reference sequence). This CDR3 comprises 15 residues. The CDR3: CASSQRAASGETQYF. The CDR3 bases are TGTGCCAGTAGCCAAAGAGCCGCGTCAGGGGAGACCCAGTACTTC.

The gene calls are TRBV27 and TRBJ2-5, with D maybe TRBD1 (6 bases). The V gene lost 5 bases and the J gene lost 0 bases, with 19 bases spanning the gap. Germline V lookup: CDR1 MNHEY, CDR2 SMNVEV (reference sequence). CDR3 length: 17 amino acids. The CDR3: CASSTRQARQYQETQYF. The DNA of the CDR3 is TGTGCCAGCAGTACACGACAGGCTCGACAGTACCAAGAGACCCAGTACTTC.

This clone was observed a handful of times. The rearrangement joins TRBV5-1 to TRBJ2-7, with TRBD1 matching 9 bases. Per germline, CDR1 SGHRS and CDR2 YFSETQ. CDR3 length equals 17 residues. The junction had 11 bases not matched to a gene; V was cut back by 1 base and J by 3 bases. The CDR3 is CASSLTPGQGLFYEQYF. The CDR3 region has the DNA TGCGCCAGCAGCTTGACTCCGGGACAGGGACTATTCTACGAGCAGTACTTC.

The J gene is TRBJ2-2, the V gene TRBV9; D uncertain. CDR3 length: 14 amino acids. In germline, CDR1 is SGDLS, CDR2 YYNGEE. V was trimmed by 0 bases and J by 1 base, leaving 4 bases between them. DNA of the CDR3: TGTGCCAGCAGCGTAGGGCTGAACACCGGGGAGCTGTTTTTT. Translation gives CASSVGLNTGELFF.

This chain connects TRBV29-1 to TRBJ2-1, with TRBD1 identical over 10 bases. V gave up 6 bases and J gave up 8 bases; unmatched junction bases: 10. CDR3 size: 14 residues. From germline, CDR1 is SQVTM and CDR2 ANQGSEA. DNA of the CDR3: TGCAGCGTAGCATGGGACAGGGGTCTCCATGAGCAGTTCTTC. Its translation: CSVAWDRGLHEQFF.

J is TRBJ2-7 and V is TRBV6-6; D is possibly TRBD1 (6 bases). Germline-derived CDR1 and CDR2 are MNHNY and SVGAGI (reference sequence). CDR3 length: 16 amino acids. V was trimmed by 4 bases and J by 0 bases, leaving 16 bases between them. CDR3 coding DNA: TGTGCCAGCAGTTTCGACGACAGGCCGAGCTCCTACGAGCAGTACTTC. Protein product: CASSFDDRPSSYEQYF.

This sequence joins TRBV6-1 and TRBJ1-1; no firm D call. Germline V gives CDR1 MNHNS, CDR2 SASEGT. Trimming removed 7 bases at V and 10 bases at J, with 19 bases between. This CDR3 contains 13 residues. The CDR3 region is CASTIKISTGAFF. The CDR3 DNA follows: TGTGCCAGCACTATAAAAATTAGTACGGGAGCTTTCTTT.

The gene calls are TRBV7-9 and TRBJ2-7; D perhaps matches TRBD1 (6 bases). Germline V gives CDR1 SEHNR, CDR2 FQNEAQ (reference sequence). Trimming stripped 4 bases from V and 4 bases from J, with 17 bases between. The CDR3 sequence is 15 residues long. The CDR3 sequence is CASSSKTGSAYEQYF. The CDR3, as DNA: TGTGCCAGCAGCTCCAAAACAGGGAGCGCTTACGAGCAGTACTTC. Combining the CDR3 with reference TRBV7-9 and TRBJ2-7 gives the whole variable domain DTGVSQNPRHKITKRGQNVTFRCDPISEHNRLYWYRQTLGQGPEFLTYFQNEAQLEKSRLLSDRFSAERPKGSFSTLEIQRTEQGDSAMYLCASSSKTGSAYEQYFGPGTRLTVT.

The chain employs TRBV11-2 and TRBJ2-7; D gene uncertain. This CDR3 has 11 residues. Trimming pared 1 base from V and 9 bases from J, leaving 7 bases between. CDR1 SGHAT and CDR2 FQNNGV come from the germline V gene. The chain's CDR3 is CASSLVSGQYF. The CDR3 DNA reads TGTGCCAGCAGCTTAGTCAGTGGGCAGTACTTC.

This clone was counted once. CDR3 sequence (DNA): TGTGCCACCAGCAGAGATGGAAGCGATGAAAAACTGTTTTTT. Translated: CATSRDGSDEKLFF. The gene calls are TRBV15 and TRBJ1-4; D uncertain. The length of the CDR3 is 14 residues. The germline CDR1 and CDR2 sequences are LNHNV and YYDKDF (reference sequence). V was clipped by 0 bases and J by 6 bases, with 8 bases between them. The full variable domain, with the rest looked up from reference TRBV15 and TRBJ1-4, is DAMVIQNPRYQVTQFGKPVTLSCSQTLNHNVMYWYQQKSSQAPKLLFHYYDKDFNNEADTPDNFQSRRPNTSFCFLDIRSPGLGDTAMYLCATSRDGSDEKLFFGSGTQLSVL.

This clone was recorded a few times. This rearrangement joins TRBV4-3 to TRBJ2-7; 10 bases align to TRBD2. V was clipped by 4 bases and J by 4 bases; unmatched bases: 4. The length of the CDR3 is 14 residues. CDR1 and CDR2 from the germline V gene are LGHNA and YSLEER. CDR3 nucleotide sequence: TGCGCCAGCAGCCCCCGGACTAGCGGATACGAGCAGTACTTC. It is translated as CASSPRTSGYEQYF.

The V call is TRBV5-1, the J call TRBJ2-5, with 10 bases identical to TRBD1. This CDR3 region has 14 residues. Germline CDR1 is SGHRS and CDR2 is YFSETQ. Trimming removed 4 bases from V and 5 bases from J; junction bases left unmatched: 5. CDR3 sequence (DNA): TGCGCCAGCAGCAAGACAGGGGGCTTTGAGACCCAGTACTTC. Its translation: CASSKTGGFETQYF. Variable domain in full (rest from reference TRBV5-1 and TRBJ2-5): KAGVTQTPRYLIKTRGQQVTLSCSPISGHRSVSWYQQTPGQGLQFLFEYFSETQRNKGNFPGRFSGRQFSNSRSEMNVSTLELGDSALYLCASSKTGGFETQYFGPGTRLLVL.

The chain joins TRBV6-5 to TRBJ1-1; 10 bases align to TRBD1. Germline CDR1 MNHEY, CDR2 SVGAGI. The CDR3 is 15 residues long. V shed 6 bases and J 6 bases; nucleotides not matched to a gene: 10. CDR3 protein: CASRLQTGGYAEAFF. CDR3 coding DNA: TGTGCCAGCAGATTACAGACAGGGGGCTACGCTGAAGCTTTCTTT.

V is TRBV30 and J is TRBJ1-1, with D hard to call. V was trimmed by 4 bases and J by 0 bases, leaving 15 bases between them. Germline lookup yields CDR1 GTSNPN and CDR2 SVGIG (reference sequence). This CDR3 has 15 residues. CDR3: CAWTLLPDLNTEAFF. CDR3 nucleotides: TGTGCCTGGACCCTCTTACCAGACTTGAACACTGAAGCTTTCTTT.

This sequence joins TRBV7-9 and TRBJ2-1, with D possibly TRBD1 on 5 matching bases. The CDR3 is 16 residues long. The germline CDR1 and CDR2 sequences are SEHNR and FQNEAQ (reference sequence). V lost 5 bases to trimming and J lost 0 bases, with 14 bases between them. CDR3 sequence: CASSQWGASSYNEQFF. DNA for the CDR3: TGTGCCAGCAGCCAGTGGGGCGCTAGCTCCTACAATGAGCAGTTCTTC.

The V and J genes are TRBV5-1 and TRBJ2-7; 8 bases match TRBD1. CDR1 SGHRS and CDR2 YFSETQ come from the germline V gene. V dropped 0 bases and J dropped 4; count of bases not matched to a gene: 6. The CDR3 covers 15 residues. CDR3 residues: CASSLVQGEVYEQYF. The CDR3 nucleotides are TGCGCCAGCAGCTTGGTACAGGGGGAAGTTTACGAGCAGTACTTC.

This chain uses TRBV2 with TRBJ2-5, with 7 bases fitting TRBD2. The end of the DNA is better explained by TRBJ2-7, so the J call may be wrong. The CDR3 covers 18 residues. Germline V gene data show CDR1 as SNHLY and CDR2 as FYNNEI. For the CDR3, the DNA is TGTGCCAGCCTCCCCCCTCTAGCGGCCATATTACACTCCTACGAGCAGTACTTC. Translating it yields CASLPPLAAILHSYEQYF.

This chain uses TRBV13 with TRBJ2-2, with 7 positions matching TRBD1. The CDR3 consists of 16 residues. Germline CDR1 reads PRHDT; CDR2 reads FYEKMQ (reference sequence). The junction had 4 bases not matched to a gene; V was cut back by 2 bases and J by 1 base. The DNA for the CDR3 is TGTGCCAGCAGCTTAATTGGGACAGTGAACACCGGGGAGCTGTTTTTT. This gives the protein CASSLIGTVNTGELFF.

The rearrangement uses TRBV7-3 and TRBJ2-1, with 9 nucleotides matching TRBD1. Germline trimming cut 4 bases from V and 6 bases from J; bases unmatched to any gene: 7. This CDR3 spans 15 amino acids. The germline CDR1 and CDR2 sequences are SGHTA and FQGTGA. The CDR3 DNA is TGTGCCAGCAGCTCACCGGGACAGGGAATCAATGAGCAGTTCTTC. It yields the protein CASSSPGQGINEQFF.

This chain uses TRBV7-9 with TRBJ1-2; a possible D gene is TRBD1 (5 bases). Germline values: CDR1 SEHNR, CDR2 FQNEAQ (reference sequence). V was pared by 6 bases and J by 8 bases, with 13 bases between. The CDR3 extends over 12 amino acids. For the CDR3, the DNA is TGTGCCAGCAGGGGGGGAGGCCACGGCTACACCTTC. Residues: CASRGGGHGYTF.

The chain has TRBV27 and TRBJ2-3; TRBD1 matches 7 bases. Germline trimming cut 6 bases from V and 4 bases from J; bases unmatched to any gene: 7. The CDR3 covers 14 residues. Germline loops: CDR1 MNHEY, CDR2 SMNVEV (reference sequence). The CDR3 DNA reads TGTGCCAGCAGAATGACAGGGCCGGCAGATACGCAGTATTTT. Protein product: CASRMTGPADTQYF.

The CDR3 DNA reads TGTGCCTGGATTGGGAGGGCCTCCTACGAGCAGTACTTC. The encoded protein is CAWIGRASYEQYF. V is TRBV30 and J is TRBJ2-7; 7 bases are shared with TRBD2. The ends lost 4 bases at V and 0 bases at J; junction bases unmatched: 3. This CDR3 has 13 residues. The germline CDR1 and CDR2 sequences are GTSNPN and SVGIG (reference sequence).

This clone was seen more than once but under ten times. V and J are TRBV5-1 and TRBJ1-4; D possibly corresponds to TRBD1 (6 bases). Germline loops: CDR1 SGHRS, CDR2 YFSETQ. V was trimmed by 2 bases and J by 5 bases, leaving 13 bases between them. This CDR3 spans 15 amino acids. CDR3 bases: TGCGCCAGCAGCTTACAACAGGGATCCAATGAAAAACTGTTTTTT. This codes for CASSLQQGSNEKLFF.

The CDR3 DNA is TGTGCCAGCAGTGGTAATGAGATACGTCCGGAGCAGTTCTTC. Residues: CASSGNEIRPEQFF. This chain uses TRBV6-1 with TRBJ2-1; no reliable D call. V lost 4 bases and J 10 bases, leaving 17 bases between the germline ends. This CDR3 comprises 14 residues. CDR1 and CDR2 (germline): MNHNS, SASEGT.

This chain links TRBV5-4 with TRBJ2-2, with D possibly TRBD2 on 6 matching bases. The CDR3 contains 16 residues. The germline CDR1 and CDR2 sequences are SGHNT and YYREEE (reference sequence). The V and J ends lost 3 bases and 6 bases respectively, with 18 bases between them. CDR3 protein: CASSSPRERVAGELFF. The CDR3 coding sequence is TGTGCCAGCAGCTCCCCCCGGGAGAGGGTCGCCGGGGAGCTGTTTTTT.

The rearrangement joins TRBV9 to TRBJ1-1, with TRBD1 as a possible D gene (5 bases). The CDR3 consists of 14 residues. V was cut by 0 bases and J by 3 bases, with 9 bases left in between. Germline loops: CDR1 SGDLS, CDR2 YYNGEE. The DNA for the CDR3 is TGTGCCAGCAGCGTAGCAGGGTTGGACACTGAAGCTTTCTTT. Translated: CASSVAGLDTEAFF.

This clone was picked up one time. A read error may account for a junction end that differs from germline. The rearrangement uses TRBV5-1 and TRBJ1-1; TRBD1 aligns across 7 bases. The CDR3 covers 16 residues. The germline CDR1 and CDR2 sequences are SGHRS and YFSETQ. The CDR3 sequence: CASSLGRQGMNTAAFF. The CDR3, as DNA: TGCGCCAGCAGCTTGGGGCGACAGGGAATGAACACTGCAGCTTTCTTT.

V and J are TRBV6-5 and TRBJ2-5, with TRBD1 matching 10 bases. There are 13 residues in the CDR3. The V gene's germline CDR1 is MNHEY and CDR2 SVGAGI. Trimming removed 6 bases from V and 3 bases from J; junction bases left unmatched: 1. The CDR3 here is CASRGTGEETQYF. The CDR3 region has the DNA TGTGCCAGCAGGGGGACAGGGGAAGAGACCCAGTACTTC.

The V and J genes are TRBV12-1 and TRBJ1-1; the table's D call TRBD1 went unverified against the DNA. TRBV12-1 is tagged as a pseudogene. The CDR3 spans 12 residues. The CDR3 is CASSSVNTEAFF. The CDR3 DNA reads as TGTGCCAGCAGCTCAGTGAACACTGAAGCTTTCTTT.